These 31 T cell receptor beta chains were sequenced from one sample in a study of CD8 T cells in Susac syndrome. It was with random hexamers that roughly 0.5 to 1 ug RNA was reverse transcribed. TCRdb passed the immunoSEQ multiplex PCR reads through MiXCR, listing each CDR3 protein once. The sample has about 210,000 distinct CDR3 sequences, approximately 95% seen once; the top ten hold roughly 0.1%. Sequencing was carried out using CD4+ T cells from PBMCs. The receptors here all came from a human donor with multiple sclerosis.

The rearrangement uses TRBV20-1 and TRBJ2-1; 9 positions agree with TRBD2. Germline V CDR1 and CDR2: DFQATT, SNEGSKA (reference sequence). V was clipped by 2 bases and J by 6 bases; unmatched bases: 5. CDR3 size: 14 residues. CDR3 amino acids: CSARLAGFVNEQFF. The CDR3 DNA sequence: TGCAGTGCTAGACTAGCGGGATTTGTCAATGAGCAGTTCTTC.

The J gene is TRBJ1-5, the V gene TRBV7-9; D unclear. V was pared by 1 base and J by 9 bases, with 13 bases between. This CDR3 spans 14 amino acids. The germline CDR1 and CDR2 sequences are SEHNR and FQNEAQ (reference sequence). In DNA, the CDR3 is TGTGCCAGCAGCTTAGGAGGGCAAGTAGCGCCCCAGCATTTT. Protein: CASSLGGQVAPQHF.

The chain carries TRBV28 and TRBJ1-2; 9 nucleotides align to TRBD1. Per germline, CDR1 MDHEN and CDR2 SYDVKM. Trimming took 4 bases from V and 8 from J; bases not matched to a gene: 8. This CDR3 is 14 amino acids long. Written as DNA, the CDR3 is TGTGCCAGCAGTTCGGGACAGGGAGTCAGGGGCTACACCTTC. Protein: CASSSGQGVRGYTF.

The chain joins TRBV18 to TRBJ2-1; 8 bases align to TRBD2. The ends lost 2 bases at V and 6 bases at J; junction bases unmatched: 6. The CDR3 totals 15 residues. In germline, CDR1 is KGHSH, CDR2 LQKENI. Here the CDR3 reads CASSPWTSLFNEQFF. The CDR3 coding sequence is TGTGCCAGCTCACCATGGACTAGCCTCTTCAATGAGCAGTTCTTC.

The chain has TRBV20-1 and TRBJ1-2; D may be TRBD1 (6 bases). The germline CDR1 and CDR2 sequences are DFQATT and SNEGSKA (reference sequence). V lost 5 bases and J 5 bases, leaving 15 bases between the germline ends. CDR3 length: 13 amino acids. CDR3 loop: CSAEGQTIYGYTF. CDR3 bases: TGCAGTGCTGAAGGACAGACCATTTATGGCTACACCTTC.

The CDR3 here is CASSLALRVYGYTF. Written as DNA, the CDR3 is TGTGCCAGCAGTTTGGCCTTAAGGGTCTATGGCTACACCTTC. V and J are TRBV28 and TRBJ1-2; the D is unclear. In germline, CDR1 is MDHEN, CDR2 SYDVKM. V was pared by 3 bases and J by 4 bases, with 12 bases between. The CDR3 loop spans 14 amino acids.

CDR3 amino acids: CASSYSPSGVYEQYF. CDR3 bases: TGTGCCAGCAGTTACTCGCCTAGCGGGGTCTACGAGCAGTACTTC. The chain joins TRBV6-2 or TRBV6-3 to TRBJ2-7; 9 bases are shared with TRBD2. Germline values: CDR1 MNHEY, CDR2 SVGEGT. The J segment lost 3 bases and the V segment lost 0 bases, leaving 3 bases of the junction unmatched. The CDR3 totals 15 residues.

The chain couples TRBV20-1 to TRBJ1-6; tentatively, D is TRBD1 (5 bases). The CDR3 loop spans 15 amino acids. Germline V gene lookup returns CDR1 DFQATT and CDR2 SNEGSKA (reference sequence). Trimming took off 3 bases at V and 8 bases at J, with 17 bases between the two ends. The CDR3 spells CSASPPGTNYSPLHF. CDR3 in DNA: TGCAGTGCTAGCCCCCCCGGGACCAATTATTCACCCCTCCACTTT.

This chain connects TRBV20-1 to TRBJ2-1, with 8 nucleotides matching TRBD2. Germline assignment: CDR1 DFQATT and CDR2 SNEGSKA (reference sequence). CDR3 size: 14 residues. Trimming cost V 6 bases and J 2 bases; bases outside gene matches: 6. The CDR3 region has the DNA TGCAGTGCCGCCCGGCGGGAGGCCTACAATGAGCAGTTCTTC. Translating gives CSAARREAYNEQFF.

The rearrangement joins TRBV18 to TRBJ1-2; tentatively, D is TRBD1 (6 bases). This CDR3 region has 13 residues. Germline-derived CDR1 and CDR2 are KGHSH and LQKENI. The V gene lost 0 bases and the J gene lost 4 bases, with 6 bases spanning the gap. Written as DNA, the CDR3 is TGTGCCAGCTCACCACCAGGGGGCTATGGCTACACCTTC. This sequence encodes CASSPPGGYGYTF.

The CDR3 bases are TGTGCCAGCAGTTCACAGGGTAGAGAAAGCAATCAGCCCCAGCATTTT. As protein: CASSSQGRESNQPQHF. The chain recombines TRBV12-3 or TRBV12-4 with TRBJ1-5; D may be TRBD1 (6 bases). The CDR3 consists of 16 residues. V was trimmed by 4 bases and J by 1 base, leaving 14 bases between them.

This chain uses TRBV30 with TRBJ1-4, with D possibly being TRBD1 (5 bases). The CDR3 is 12 residues long. V lost 2 bases and J 13 bases, leaving 14 bases between the germline ends. CDR1 and CDR2 from the germline V gene are GTSNPN and SVGIG (reference sequence). The CDR3 reads CAWSTSPGGLFF. DNA for the CDR3: TGTGCCTGGAGTACATCTCCGGGGGGACTGTTTTTT.

This rearrangement joins TRBV2 to TRBJ1-2; 10 bases match TRBD1. V gave up 6 bases and J gave up 7 bases; unmatched junction bases: 2. Germline-derived CDR1 and CDR2 are SNHLY and FYNNEI. This CDR3 has 12 residues. The CDR3 nucleotides are TGTGCCAGCAGAGACAGGGGGCTTGGCTACACCTTC. As protein: CASRDRGLGYTF.

This rearrangement joins TRBV18 to TRBJ2-7; unclear D gene. Germline-derived CDR1 and CDR2 are KGHSH and LQKENI. The ends were cut back, 2 bases at V and 11 bases at J, with 19 bases in the middle. CDR3 length equals 14 residues. CDR3 DNA: TGTGCCAGCTCACCATCCTATCCGACGATGGGGAAGTACTTC. Protein product: CASSPSYPTMGKYF.

The V gene is TRBV12-3 or TRBV12-4, the J gene TRBJ1-5; no definite D call. This CDR3 comprises 13 residues. Trimming took off 3 bases at V and 7 bases at J, with 10 bases between the two ends. DNA of the CDR3: TGTGCCAGCAGTTTGACGGCGAGGCAGCCCCAGCATTTT. It codes for CASSLTARQPQHF.

CDR3 nucleotide sequence: TGTGTCGTTCCGGTTCGGGGCTATGGCTACACCTTC. As protein: CVVPVRGYGYTF. This chain links TRBV7-3 with TRBJ1-2; D is uncertain. The CDR3 spans 12 residues. CDR1 is SGHTA, CDR2 FQGTGA, per germline.

This chain links TRBV3-1 with TRBJ2-1; D is perhaps TRBD1 or TRBD2 (5 bases each). The CDR3 sequence is 14 residues long. Trimming removed 5 bases from V and 9 bases from J, with 17 bases in between. Germline V gene data show CDR1 as LGHDT and CDR2 as YNNKEL (reference sequence). The CDR3 DNA reads TGTGCCAGCAGCGACCGGGGCCGCAAGGGTGAGCAGTTCTTC. Protein sequence: CASSDRGRKGEQFF.

The J gene is TRBJ2-1, the V gene TRBV7-6; D assignment may be TRBD1 or TRBD2 (5 bases each). From germline, CDR1 is SGHVS and CDR2 FNYEAQ. CDR3 size: 15 residues. Trimming stripped 2 bases from V and 5 bases from J, with 13 bases between. The chain's CDR3 is CASSLLRGIHNEQFF. DNA of the CDR3: TGTGCCAGCAGCTTACTACGGGGCATCCACAATGAGCAGTTCTTC.

This rearrangement joins TRBV20-1 to TRBJ2-1; maybe TRBD2 (6 bases). Trimming cost V 3 bases and J 4 bases, with 10 bases left between them. Germline CDR1 DFQATT, CDR2 SNEGSKA (reference sequence). The CDR3 is made up of 13 amino acids. For the CDR3, the DNA is TGCAGTGCTAGGCAGGAGGGGTACAATGAGCAGTTCTTC. It yields the protein CSARQEGYNEQFF.

CDR3 protein: CSAQRGSYEQYF. CDR3 sequence (DNA): TGCAGTGCTCAGCGCGGCTCCTACGAGCAGTACTTC. The rearrangement links TRBV20-1 to TRBJ2-7; no definite D call. CDR1 is DFQATT and CDR2 is SNEGSKA in the germline V gene (reference sequence). The CDR3 runs 12 residues. V lost 5 bases, J lost 0 bases, and 8 bases lay in between.

The V call is TRBV6-5, the J call TRBJ2-3, with 14 positions matching TRBD2. The CDR3 is made up of 16 amino acids. Germline V gives CDR1 MNHEY, CDR2 SVGAGI. With V trimmed by 4 bases and J by 1 base, 1 base remained unmatched. CDR3 DNA sequence: TGTGCCAGCAGTTGGGGACTAGCGGGGGGCACAGATACGCAGTATTTT. Amino acids: CASSWGLAGGTDTQYF.

The chain has TRBV5-1 and TRBJ2-7, with D tentatively TRBD1 (5 bases). The CDR3 sequence is 14 residues long. V shed 1 base and J shed 5 bases, with 13 bases lying between them. The germline V gene encodes CDR1 SGHRS and CDR2 YFSETQ. CDR3 residues: CASSLSTWGDEQYF. CDR3 in DNA: TGCGCCAGCAGCTTGAGTACATGGGGCGACGAGCAGTACTTC.

V gene TRBV3-1 combines with J gene TRBJ1-2, with a weak D call TRBD1 (5 bases). The CDR3 has 12 amino acids. Looked up from germline, CDR1 is LGHDT and CDR2 is YNNKEL (reference sequence). V shed 2 bases and J shed 7 bases, with 8 bases lying between them. CDR3 sequence: CASSQWGFGYTF. CDR3 coding DNA: TGTGCCAGCAGCCAATGGGGGTTTGGCTACACCTTC.

The V gene is TRBV12-3 or TRBV12-4, the J gene TRBJ2-7; D is unclear. The CDR3 is made up of 12 amino acids. V lost 6 bases, J lost 8 bases, and 14 bases lay in between. The CDR3 coding sequence is TGTGCCAGCAGCACCAGGTCGGGCAAGCAGTACTTC. It yields the protein CASSTRSGKQYF.

This clonotype was counted a single time. The chain uses TRBV6-6 and TRBJ2-3; tentatively, D is TRBD1 or TRBD2 (6 bases each). Per germline, CDR1 MNHNY and CDR2 SVGAGI (reference sequence). This CDR3 region has 14 residues. V lost 6 bases to trimming and J lost 2 bases, with 12 bases between them. CDR3 amino acids: CASSRGTTTDTQYF. CDR3 coding DNA: TGTGCCAGCAGCCGGGGGACAACCACAGATACGCAGTATTTT.

The rearrangement uses TRBV3-1 and TRBJ2-7, with 8 bases lining up with TRBD2. Germline lookup yields CDR1 LGHDT and CDR2 YNNKEL (reference sequence). V shed 5 bases, J shed 6 bases, and the junction held 12 bases outside the gene matches. This CDR3 contains 15 residues. CDR3 residues: CASSGGAGGMAEQYF. The CDR3 region has the DNA TGTGCCAGCAGCGGTGGGGCGGGAGGAATGGCCGAGCAGTACTTC.

The chain links TRBV7-9 to TRBJ2-1; D not resolved. The CDR3 is 9 amino acids. CDR1 SEHNR and CDR2 FQNEAQ come from the germline V gene (reference sequence). V lost 8 bases and J 6 bases, leaving 2 bases between the germline ends. CDR3 in amino acids: CASPNEQFF. The CDR3 bases are TGTGCCAGCCCCAATGAGCAGTTCTTC.

The rearrangement uses TRBV9 and TRBJ2-7, with D possibly being TRBD1 (5 bases). V was clipped by 0 bases and J by 2 bases, with 9 bases between them. The CDR3 covers 14 residues. Germline CDR1 reads SGDLS; CDR2 reads YYNGEE. The DNA for the CDR3 is TGTGCCAGCAGCGTAGTGCCGGACACCTACGAGCAGTACTTC. This gives the protein CASSVVPDTYEQYF.

This chain links TRBV19 with TRBJ1-5, with a weak D call TRBD1 (6 bases). V gave up 7 bases and J gave up 6 bases, with 16 bases separating them. The CDR3 runs 14 residues. CDR1 is LNHDA, CDR2 SQIVND, per germline (reference sequence). As DNA, the CDR3 is TGTGCCAGTAATCCGGGGGCGCCAAGTCAGCCCCAGCATTTT. Residues: CASNPGAPSQPQHF.

The chain links TRBV6-2 or TRBV6-3 to TRBJ1-1; 8 nucleotides line up with TRBD1. This CDR3 is 18 amino acids long. CDR1 is MNHEY, CDR2 SVGEGT, per germline. After removal of 6 bases from V and 4 bases from J, the junction contained 19 bases not matched to a gene. The CDR3 sequence: CASSPLPLGQGGFTEAFF. The CDR3 coding sequence is TGTGCCAGCAGCCCCCTCCCCCTCGGACAGGGAGGTTTCACTGAAGCTTTCTTT.

The chain employs TRBV20-1 and TRBJ2-3; 10 positions match TRBD2. J gave up 2 bases and V 6 bases, and 11 bases lay outside the gene matches. The CDR3 has 16 amino acids. Germline loops: CDR1 DFQATT, CDR2 SNEGSKA (reference sequence). The CDR3 loop reads CSARGSGGGPTDTQYF. CDR3 DNA: TGCAGTGCCCGAGGCAGCGGGGGGGGCCCCACAGATACGCAGTATTTT.